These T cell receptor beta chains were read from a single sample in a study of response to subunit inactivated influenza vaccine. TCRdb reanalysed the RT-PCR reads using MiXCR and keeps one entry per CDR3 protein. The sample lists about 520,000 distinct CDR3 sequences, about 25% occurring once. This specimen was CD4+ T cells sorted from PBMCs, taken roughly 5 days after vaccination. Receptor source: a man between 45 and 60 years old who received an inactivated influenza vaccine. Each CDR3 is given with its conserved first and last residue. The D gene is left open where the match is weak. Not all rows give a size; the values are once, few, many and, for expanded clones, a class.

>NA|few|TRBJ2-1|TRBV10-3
CAISERSRSNEQFF
TGTGCCATCAGTGAGCGGTCCAGGTCTAATGAGCAGTTCTTC
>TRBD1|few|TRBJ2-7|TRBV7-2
CASSLTPRDSYEQYF
TGTGCCAGCAGCTTGACTCCGAGGGACAGCTACGAGCAGTACTTC
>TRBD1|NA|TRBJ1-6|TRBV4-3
CASSQAPQGIHSPLHF
TGCGCCAGCAGCCAAGCCCCACAGGGGATCCATTCACCCCTCCACTTT
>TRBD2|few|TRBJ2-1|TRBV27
CASSFRTSGGYNEQFF
TGTGCCAGCAGTTTTAGGACTAGCGGGGGTTACAATGAGCAGTTCTTC
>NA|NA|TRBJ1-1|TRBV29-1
CSVVSPQANTEALF
TGCAGCGTTGTATCGCCCCAGGCTAACACTGAAGCTCTCTTT
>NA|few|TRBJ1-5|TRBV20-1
CSARTSSYSNQPQHF
TGCAGTGCTAGAACATCATCGTATAGCAATCAGCCCCAGCATTTT
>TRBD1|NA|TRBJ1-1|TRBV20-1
CSALTGSNTEAFF
TGCAGTGCTCTGACAGGGTCGAACACTGAAGCTTTCTTT
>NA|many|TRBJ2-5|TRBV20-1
CSARGRALATQYF
TGCAGTGCTAGAGGCCGGGCCCTCGCGACCCAGTACTTC
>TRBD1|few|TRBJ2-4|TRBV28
CASSFGGQGGNIQYF
TGTGCCAGCAGTTTCGGAGGACAGGGGGGAAACATTCAGTACTTC
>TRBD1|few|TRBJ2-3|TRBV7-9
CASSTGTGGTDTQYF
TGTGCCAGCAGCACCGGGACAGGGGGCACAGATACGCAGTATTTT
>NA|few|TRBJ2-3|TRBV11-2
CASSLVATTSTDTQYF
TGTGCCAGCAGCTTAGTAGCAACTACTAGCACAGATACGCAGTATTTT
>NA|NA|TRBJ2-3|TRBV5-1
CASSLVLGLADTQYF
TGCGCCAGCAGCTTGGTTCTAGGGTTGGCAGATACGCAGTATTTT
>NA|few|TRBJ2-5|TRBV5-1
CASSDRKQETQYF
TGCGCCAGCAGCGATCGGAAACAAGAGACCCAGTACTTC
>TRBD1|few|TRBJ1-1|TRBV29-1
CSVRQGDRYTEAFF
TGCAGCGTGCGACAGGGGGACCGGTACACTGAAGCTTTCTTT
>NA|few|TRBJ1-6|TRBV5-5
CASSQDGSNYNSPLHF
TGTGCCAGCAGCCAGGACGGAAGCAACTATAATTCACCCCTCCACTTT
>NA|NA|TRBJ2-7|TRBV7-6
CASSAGTSYEQYF
TGTGCCAGCAGCGCCGGCACGTCCTACGAGCAGTACTTC
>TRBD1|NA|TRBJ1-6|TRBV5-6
CASSVWGQGRNSPLHF
TGTGCCAGCAGCGTGTGGGGACAGGGACGTAATTCACCCCTCCACTTT
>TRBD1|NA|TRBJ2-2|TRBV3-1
CASSPWTGTNTGELFF
TGTGCCAGCAGCCCTTGGACAGGAACGAACACCGGGGAGCTGTTTTTT
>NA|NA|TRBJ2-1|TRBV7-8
CASAVNSYNEQFF
TGTGCCAGCGCGGTCAACTCCTACAATGAGCAGTTCTTC
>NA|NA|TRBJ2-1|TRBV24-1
CATSPTGYEQFF
TGTGCCACCAGTCCTACGGGATATGAGCAGTTCTTC
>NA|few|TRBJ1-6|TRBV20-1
CSARGVHNSPLHF
TGCAGTGCTAGGGGGGTGCATAATTCACCCCTCCACTTT
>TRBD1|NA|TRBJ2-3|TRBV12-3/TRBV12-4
CASSSDRLGSTDTQYF
TGTGCCAGCAGTTCGGACAGGCTAGGATCCACAGATACGCAGTATTTT
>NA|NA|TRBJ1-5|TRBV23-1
CASSHYSPRARAGQPQHF
TGCGCCAGCAGTCACTACTCACCGAGAGCCAGGGCGGGCCAGCCCCAGCATTTT
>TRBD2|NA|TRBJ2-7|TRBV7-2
CASSDGRAHNEQYF
TGTGCCAGCAGCGACGGGAGGGCCCACAACGAGCAGTACTTC
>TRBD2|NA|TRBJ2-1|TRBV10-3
CAISSGLAVYNEQFF
TGTGCCATCAGCAGCGGACTAGCGGTCTACAATGAGCAGTTCTTC
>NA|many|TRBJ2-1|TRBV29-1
CSVGGLYNEQFF
TGCAGCGTCGGAGGGCTCTACAATGAGCAGTTCTTC
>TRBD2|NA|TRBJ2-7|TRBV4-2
CASSQVSGGAYEQYF
TGTGCCAGCAGCCAAGTTAGCGGGGGGGCCTACGAGCAGTACTTC
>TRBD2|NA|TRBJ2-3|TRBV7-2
CASSLAFGTSGRDTQYF
TGTGCCAGCAGCTTAGCGTTCGGGACTAGCGGGAGAGATACGCAGTATTTT
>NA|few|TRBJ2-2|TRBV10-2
CASSERAGPGIFTGELFF
TGCGCCAGCAGTGAGAGGGCAGGACCCGGAATTTTCACCGGGGAGCTGTTTTTT